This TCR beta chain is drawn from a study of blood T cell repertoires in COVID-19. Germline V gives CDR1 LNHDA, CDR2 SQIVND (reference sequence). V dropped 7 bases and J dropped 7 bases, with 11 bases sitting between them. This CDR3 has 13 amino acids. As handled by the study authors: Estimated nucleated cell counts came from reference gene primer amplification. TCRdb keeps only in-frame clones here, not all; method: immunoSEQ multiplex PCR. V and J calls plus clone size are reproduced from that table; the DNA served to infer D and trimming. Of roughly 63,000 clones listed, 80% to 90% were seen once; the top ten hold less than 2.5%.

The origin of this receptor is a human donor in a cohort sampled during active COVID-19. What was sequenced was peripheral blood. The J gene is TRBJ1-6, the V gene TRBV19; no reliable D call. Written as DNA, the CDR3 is TGTGCCAGTACCCTAAACCCAAATTCACCCCTCCACTTT. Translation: CASTLNPNSPLHF.